The 4 T cell receptor beta chains reported below all come from one sample, sequenced in a study of T-cell reconstitution after alpha-beta-depleted transplantation in children. Preparation of the TCRbeta library used unique molecular identifiers. TCRdb reprocessed the PCR reads with MiXCR, giving one entry per CDR3 protein. The sample holds about 540,000 distinct CDR3 sequences, around 27% seen once. Here the sequenced sample was PBMCs, taken before TCRalphabeta/CD19-depleted stem cell transplant. These TCRs come from a boy less than two years old with Wiskott-Aldrich syndrome, due to receive a stem cell transplant.

This clonotype has a handful of counts. The chain combines TRBV20-1 with TRBJ2-5; D ambiguous. CDR1 DFQATT and CDR2 SNEGSKA come from the germline V gene (reference sequence). The CDR3 has 11 amino acids. V was pared by 5 bases and J by 2 bases, with 6 bases between. The CDR3 is CSAHRQETQYF. For the CDR3, the DNA is TGCAGTGCTCACCGGCAAGAGACCCAGTACTTC.

The chain has TRBV5-1 and TRBJ2-7, with TRBD2 matching over 9 bases. The CDR3 runs 17 residues. V was clipped by 1 base and J by 0 bases; unmatched bases: 8. Germline V gene lookup returns CDR1 SGHRS and CDR2 YFSETQ. CDR3 in DNA: TGCGCCAGCAGCTTGAGAACTAGCGGGCTTAGCTCCTACGAGCAGTACTTC. It translates to CASSLRTSGLSSYEQYF.

This rearrangement joins TRBV20-1 to TRBJ2-1, with 8 bases identical to TRBD1. The germline gives CDR1 DFQATT, CDR2 SNEGSKA (reference sequence). J lost 3 bases, V lost 5 bases, and 6 bases had no gene match. This CDR3 is 14 amino acids long. The CDR3 reads CSAPLTGDYNEQFF. CDR3 bases: TGCAGTGCTCCCTTGACAGGGGACTACAATGAGCAGTTCTTC.

The genes are TRBV7-2 and TRBJ2-4; TRBD1 or TRBD2 may be the D gene (6 bases each). Germline lookup yields CDR1 SGHTA and CDR2 FQGNSA. This CDR3 is 17 amino acids long. The ends were cut back, 5 bases at V and 1 base at J, with 18 bases in the middle. CDR3 nucleotide sequence: TGTGCCAGCAGCCCAGGTTCGGGGGCGGGGGCCAAAAACATTCAGTACTTC. It specifies CASSPGSGAGAKNIQYF.